Each of the 24 T cell receptor beta chains below was sequenced from the same sample in a study of cytomegalovirus exposure and HLA in healthy donors (TCRdb year 2017). The library came from the immunoSEQ multiplex PCR assay. For the multiplex PCR, a mixture combining 60 forward primers for TCR Vbeta segments and 13 reverse primers for TCR Jbeta segments was used. TCRdb re-hosts the immuneACCESS table, in-frame sequences only. Its copies lack some clones; in the studies checked, an unresolved V gene accounts for under half of them, and the cause for the rest is not known. This sample comprises about 180,000 clones, approximately 80% of them detected only once. The ten top clones hold roughly 1.2% of the sample. Sequencing was carried out using PBMCs. These receptors came from a girl aged 2-10 years in good health and CMV-seropositive.

The V gene is TRBV19, the J gene TRBJ1-5; TRBD1 is a possible D gene (5 bases). The germline V gene encodes CDR1 LNHDA and CDR2 SQIVND (reference sequence). The V end was cut by 0 bases, the J end by 2 bases, with 8 bases between. This CDR3 comprises 15 residues. CDR3 sequence (DNA): TGTGCCAGTAGTATAGACAGGGAGGGCAATCAGCCCCAGCATTTT. This codes for CASSIDREGNQPQHF.

This chain links TRBV27 with TRBJ1-5, with D maybe TRBD1 (6 bases). Trimming removed 5 bases at V and 4 bases at J, with 12 bases between. Germline loops: CDR1 MNHEY, CDR2 SMNVEV (reference sequence). The CDR3 covers 14 residues. CDR3 nucleotide sequence: TGTGCCAGCAGTCTACAGGGTTGGAATCAGCCCCAGCATTTT. This gives the protein CASSLQGWNQPQHF.

The chain recombines TRBV29-1 with TRBJ1-2; TRBD1 might be the D (6 bases). Deletions cut 3 bases from V and 8 bases from J, with 16 bases between. Germline V gene lookup returns CDR1 SQVTM and CDR2 ANQGSEA. The CDR3 spans 13 residues. CDR3: CSVDRYRDTGYTF. DNA for the CDR3: TGCAGCGTTGATCGGTACAGGGATACGGGCTACACCTTC.

The V call is TRBV7-8, the J call TRBJ1-3, with 7 bases matching TRBD1. This CDR3 region has 17 residues. The ends lost 5 bases at V and 2 bases at J; junction bases unmatched: 12. Germline CDR1 SGHVS, CDR2 FQNEAQ. CDR3 DNA: TGTGCCAGCAGCCCCCGGGACAGAGTCGACCCTGGAAACACCATATATTTT. Translation: CASSPRDRVDPGNTIYF.

The rearrangement joins TRBV11-2 to TRBJ1-1; 7 bases fit TRBD1. Germline V lookup: CDR1 SGHAT, CDR2 FQNNGV. V lost 2 bases to trimming and J lost 5 bases; unmatched junction nucleotides: 8. The CDR3 contains 15 residues. CDR3 DNA sequence: TGTGCCAGCAGCTTAATCAGGGGGAGGTGGACTGAAGCTTTCTTT. This sequence encodes CASSLIRGRWTEAFF.

Only a few counts were recorded for this clone. The chain carries TRBV5-1 and TRBJ2-7, with TRBD1 matching 10 bases. The CDR3 spans 14 residues. Germline V gene sequence: CDR1 SGHRS, CDR2 YFSETQ. The ends lost 1 base at V and 5 bases at J; junction bases unmatched: 3. The CDR3 nucleotides read TGCGCCAGCAGCTTGTCCGGGACAGGGGACGAGCAGTACTTC. Residues: CASSLSGTGDEQYF.

This clone appeared a few times. DNA for the CDR3: TGTGCCAGCAGCAGGGACAGCTACACCTTC. The encoded protein is CASSRDSYTF. The chain links TRBV6-5 to TRBJ1-2; maybe TRBD1 (6 bases). The CDR3 contains 10 residues. The V gene's germline CDR1 is MNHEY and CDR2 SVGAGI. V lost 6 bases and J lost 9, with 8 bases in between.

This sequence joins TRBV19 and TRBJ1-1; possibly TRBD1 for D (6 bases). The CDR3 length is 13 residues. V was shortened by 1 base and J by 3 bases, with 6 bases between the two germline ends. CDR1 LNHDA and CDR2 SQIVND come from the germline V gene (reference sequence). The DNA of the CDR3 is TGTGCCAGTAGTATAGGGGGGCACACTGAAGCTTTCTTT. Translation: CASSIGGHTEAFF.

The chain uses TRBV27 and TRBJ2-7; 11 bases line up with TRBD2. CDR1 is MNHEY, CDR2 SMNVEV, per germline (reference sequence). The CDR3 consists of 16 residues. Trimming at V came to 5 bases and at J to 3 bases, leaving 9 bases not matched to a gene. CDR3 bases: TGTGCCAGCAGTACCACCGTAGCGGGAGGGTACTACGAGCAGTACTTC. Its translation is CASSTTVAGGYYEQYF.

The chain combines TRBV11-2 with TRBJ1-1; 9 nucleotides agree with TRBD1. The CDR3 totals 15 residues. Germline CDR1 and CDR2: SGHAT and FQNNGV. With V trimmed by 5 bases and J by 3 bases, 7 bases remained unmatched. This CDR3 reads CASSIHRGPYTEAFF. The CDR3, as DNA: TGTGCCAGCAGCATCCACAGGGGGCCCTACACTGAAGCTTTCTTT.

The genes are TRBV2 and TRBJ1-4; no firm D call. CDR3 length equals 14 residues. Per germline, CDR1 SNHLY and CDR2 FYNNEI. V was trimmed by 3 bases and J by 6 bases, leaving 11 bases between them. The CDR3 bases are TGTGCCAGCAGTGAGATCCGGGAAGATGAAAAACTGTTTTTT. Translated: CASSEIREDEKLFF.

This clone was counted a few times. The rearrangement joins TRBV4-1 to TRBJ2-7, with 9 bases matching TRBD1. There are 14 residues in the CDR3. With 5 bases clipped from V and 7 bases from J, the junction kept 9 bases outside the gene matches. Germline V lookup: CDR1 MGHRA, CDR2 YSYEKL. The CDR3 coding sequence is TGCGCCAGCAGCTACGACAGGGGGTCTTGGGAGCAGTACTTC. Residues: CASSYDRGSWEQYF.

The J gene is TRBJ1-1, the V gene TRBV21-1. TRBV21-1 is given as a pseudogene. The CDR3 is made up of 13 amino acids. CDR3 bases: TGTGCCAGCAGCAAACCGTGGGGGGACTGGGCTTTCTTT. This codes for CASSKPWGDWAFF.

The CDR3 reads CASSPSGQVNTEAFF. Written as DNA, the CDR3 is TGCGCCAGCAGCCCCTCCGGACAGGTGAACACTGAAGCTTTCTTT. V usage is TRBV4-1 and J usage is TRBJ1-1, with 7 positions matching TRBD1. Germline CDR1 MGHRA, CDR2 YSYEKL. Germline trimming cut 4 bases from V and 0 bases from J; bases unmatched to any gene: 5. The CDR3 totals 15 residues.

The rearrangement joins TRBV28 to TRBJ2-1, with 7 bases fitting TRBD1. This CDR3 has 15 residues. J lost 4 bases, V lost 5 bases, and 8 bases had no gene match. Germline lookup yields CDR1 MDHEN and CDR2 SYDVKM. The CDR3, as DNA: TGTGCCAGCAGTCCCGGGACAGCGGAATACAATGAGCAGTTCTTC. Amino acids: CASSPGTAEYNEQFF.

In this sample, this clone turned up a few times. V usage is TRBV28 and J usage is TRBJ1-1; 9 nucleotides align to TRBD1. With 11 bases clipped from V and 0 bases from J, the junction kept 4 bases outside the gene matches. The CDR3 consists of 13 residues. CDR1 is MDHEN and CDR2 is SYDVKM in the germline V gene. In nucleotides, the CDR3 is TGTGCCGGGGGACAGGGCTTGAACACTGAAGCTTTCTTT. Translating it yields CAGGQGLNTEAFF.

This sequence joins TRBV21-1 and TRBJ1-1; the table's TRBD1 call for D was not verified on the DNA. TRBV21-1 is an annotated pseudogene. The CDR3 length is 12 residues. CDR3 protein: CASRDRGLEAFF. The CDR3, as DNA: TGTGCCAGCAGGGACAGGGGACTTGAAGCTTTCTTT.

V usage is TRBV19 and J usage is TRBJ1-4, with D perhaps TRBD1 (5 bases). Trimming stripped 9 bases from V and 4 bases from J, with 12 bases between. Per the germline V gene, CDR1 is LNHDA and CDR2 is SQIVND (reference sequence). The CDR3 contains 13 residues. CDR3 region: CASQTANNEKLFF. For the CDR3, the DNA is TGTGCCAGCCAGACAGCAAATAATGAAAAACTGTTTTTT.

The V and J genes are TRBV10-1 and TRBJ2-3; 12 nucleotides agree with TRBD2. The CDR3 length is 17 residues. The V and J ends lost 3 bases and 0 bases, in that order; junction bases with no gene match: 4. The germline V gene encodes CDR1 WNHNN and CDR2 SYGVQD (reference sequence). CDR3 nucleotides: TGCGCCAGCAGTGACTGGACTAGCGGGACTAGCACAGATACGCAGTATTTT. Its translation: CASSDWTSGTSTDTQYF.

The gene calls are TRBV7-3 and TRBJ2-1, with 10 positions matching TRBD2. CDR3 length: 16 residues. Germline V lookup: CDR1 SGHTA, CDR2 FQGTGA. Trimming removed 2 bases from V and 4 bases from J; junction bases left unmatched: 5. The DNA of the CDR3 is TGTGCCAGCAGCTTAGCCCCTAGCGGGGGATACAATGAGCAGTTCTTC. Its translation: CASSLAPSGGYNEQFF. The full variable domain, its missing parts supplied by reference TRBV7-3 and TRBJ2-1, is GAGVSQTPSNKVTEKGKYVELRCDPISGHTALYWYRQSLGQGPEFLIYFQGTGAADDSGLPNDRFFAVRPEGSVSTLKIQRTERGDSAVYLCASSLAPSGGYNEQFFGPGTRLTVL.

The J gene is TRBJ1-2, the V gene TRBV6-5; 8 bases map to TRBD1. Per the germline V gene, CDR1 is MNHEY and CDR2 is SVGAGI. The V gene end was trimmed by 4 bases and the J gene end by 8 bases; junction bases not matched to a gene: 6. CDR3 length equals 13 residues. The CDR3 spells CASSSDRGAGYTF. DNA of the CDR3: TGTGCCAGCAGTTCCGACAGGGGAGCCGGCTACACCTTC.

The gene calls are TRBV5-1 and TRBJ2-6; 11 nucleotides align to TRBD1. The CDR3 totals 17 residues. Losses at the gene ends were 4 bases for V and 2 bases for J; bases not matched to a gene: 5. Germline CDR1 is SGHRS and CDR2 is YFSETQ. In nucleotides, the CDR3 is TGCGCCAGCAGCCCCGGACAGGGGGCGGCTGGGGCCAACGTCCTGACTTTC. Translation: CASSPGQGAAGANVLTF.

The chain links TRBV9 to TRBJ1-6; the D gene is possibly TRBD1 (6 bases). Germline V gene sequence: CDR1 SGDLS, CDR2 YYNGEE. The CDR3 contains 16 residues. The V and J ends lost 3 bases and 5 bases respectively, with 15 bases between them. Here the CDR3 DNA reads TGTGCCAGCAGCGCGCAGGCAGGGGCGAATAATTCACCCCTCCACTTT. Protein sequence: CASSAQAGANNSPLHF. Full variable domain (outside the CDR3, taken from reference TRBV9 and TRBJ1-6): DSGVTQTPKHLITATGQRVTLRCSPRSGDLSVYWYQQSLDQGLQFLIQYYNGEERAKGNILERFSAQQFPDLHSELNLSSLELGDSALYFCASSAQAGANNSPLHFGNGTRLTVT.

This chain links TRBV11-3 with TRBJ2-7, with 7 bases aligning to TRBD1. The length of the CDR3 is 16 residues. Germline assignment: CDR1 SGHNT and CDR2 YENEEA. V dropped 0 bases and J dropped 3; count of bases not matched to a gene: 8. The chain's CDR3 is CASSLEDRRWGYEQYF. CDR3 coding DNA: TGTGCCAGCAGCTTAGAGGACAGGAGGTGGGGCTACGAGCAGTACTTC.